Described below is a single T cell receptor beta chain sequence and its context. The target antigen is unknown. The data stem from a study of cytomegalovirus exposure and HLA in healthy donors. Whole-study findings and limits: Generally TCR sequences proved uncommon, though certain public TCRs appeared in numerous donors.

Clones were sequenced by immunoSEQ multiplex PCR, and TCRdb holds only the in-frame ones, with some missing. The table has 110,000 or so clones, around 88% seen once; the top ten hold approximately 1.8%. The CDR3 contains 15 residues. CDR1 SNHLY and CDR2 FYNNEI come from the germline V gene. The J segment lost 5 bases and the V segment lost 4 bases, leaving 4 bases of the junction unmatched. The chain employs TRBV2 and TRBJ2-2, with TRBD2 matching over 10 bases. Sequencing used PBMCs. The clonotype comes from a man younger than 35 in good health and CMV-seronegative. The CDR3 sequence: CASSALAGDTGELFF. CDR3 coding DNA: TGTGCCAGCAGTGCCCTAGCGGGAGATACCGGGGAGCTGTTTTTT.